These 7 T cell receptor beta chains share one sample of origin, sequenced in a study of T cell responses to AZD1222 COVID-19 vaccine. Assay used: immunoSEQ multiplex PCR; TCRdb lists only in-frame clones, some missing. The data contain approximately 120,000 clones, roughly 89% of them singletons. The material was peripheral blood, obtained on day 0 of MenACWY control vaccination. Receptor source: an adult in good health.

V usage is TRBV23-1 and J usage is TRBJ2-7, with 8 bases aligning to TRBD1. TRBV23-1 has ORF status, its function being uncertain. Unmatched junction bases numbered 7, after V lost 7 bases and J lost 5 bases. The CDR3 has 13 amino acids. CDR3 in DNA: TGCGCCAGCATTTGGACAGGGAACGACGAGCAGTACTTC. This encodes CASIWTGNDEQYF.

V gene TRBV5-1 combines with J gene TRBJ2-3; 7 bases fit TRBD2. The CDR3 length is 16 residues. Germline CDR1 is SGHRS and CDR2 is YFSETQ. V trimming: 4 bases; J trimming: 2 bases; junction bases outside the gene matches: 10. The CDR3 DNA is TGCGCCAGCAGCGGCGGACGGGAGGCCCACACAGATACGCAGTATTTT. It specifies CASSGGREAHTDTQYF.

This clone is a singleton in its sample. This CDR3 is also generated by other DNA sequences in the sample. The CDR3 region is CASSFPRLPGANVLTF. Written as DNA, the CDR3 is TGTGCCAGCAGCTTCCCCCGGTTGCCTGGGGCCAACGTCCTGACTTTC. The rearrangement links TRBV7-8 to TRBJ2-6, with unresolved D. In germline, CDR1 is SGHVS, CDR2 FQNEAQ. Deletions cut 3 bases from V and 2 bases from J, with 11 bases between. CDR3 length: 16 amino acids.

The CDR3 DNA reads TGTGCCAGCAGCTCCGGGACCCACCCACAAACCGGGGAGCTGTTTTTT. Amino acids: CASSSGTHPQTGELFF. V is TRBV14 and J is TRBJ2-2; TRBD1 or TRBD2 may be the D gene (5 bases each). With 5 bases removed from V and 5 bases from J, the gap between germline ends came to 18 bases. The germline V gene encodes CDR1 SGHDN and CDR2 FVKESK. CDR3 length: 16 amino acids.

This clone was detected a few times. The chain carries TRBV10-1 and TRBJ1-2; a possible D gene is TRBD1 (6 bases). The V end was cut by 6 bases, the J end by 5 bases, with 10 bases between. Germline V lookup: CDR1 WNHNN, CDR2 SYGVQD (reference sequence). This CDR3 region has 12 residues. CDR3 in DNA: TGCGCCAGCAGGACAGGTAGGTATGGCTACACCTTC. Translated: CASRTGRYGYTF.

The chain uses TRBV9 and TRBJ2-2; possibly TRBD2 for D (5 bases). V was pared by 2 bases and J by 3 bases, with 5 bases between. This CDR3 is 13 amino acids long. CDR1 and CDR2 from the germline V gene are SGDLS and YYNGEE. CDR3 amino acids: CASSVRDTGELFF. CDR3 bases: TGTGCCAGCAGCGTGAGGGACACCGGGGAGCTGTTTTTT.

For the CDR3, the DNA is TGTGCCACCACCGGGACAGAGAATCAGCCCCAGCATTTT. Amino acids: CATTGTENQPQHF. The rearrangement uses TRBV6-5 and TRBJ1-5; 7 nucleotides match TRBD1. Germline V lookup: CDR1 MNHEY, CDR2 SVGAGI. The V gene end was trimmed by 10 bases and the J gene end by 4 bases; junction bases not matched to a gene: 7. This CDR3 is 13 amino acids long.